This is a list of T cell receptor beta chains from one sample in a study of cytomegalovirus exposure and HLA in healthy donors. Generated by immunoSEQ multiplex PCR, the TCRdb table keeps only in-frame clones and is missing some. The sample consists of about 52,000 clones, approximately 70% of them appearing once. The sequencing sample was made of PBMCs. The origin of the receptors is a man aged 18 to 29 in good health and CMV-seronegative. The CDR3 runs from the conserved cysteine through the conserved F or W. Each record gives: clone size, V gene, J gene, D gene, CDR3 DNA, CDR3 protein. A D gene is named only where the DNA matches it firmly. Clone size is not always given. Where it is, it says once, few, many or a class for expanded clones.

-	TRBV7-2	TRBJ2-7	-	TGTGCCAGCAGCCCCGGCAGGACCTACGAGCAGTACTTC	CASSPGRTYEQYF
-	TRBV9	TRBJ2-5	TRBD1	TGTGCCAGCAGCGCTCGGACAGGGGGCTGGGAGACCCAGTACTTC	CASSARTGGWETQYF
-	TRBV7-8	TRBJ2-7	-	TGTGCCAGCAGCTCATGGGACAACGACTACGAGCAGTACTTC	CASSSWDNDYEQYF
-	TRBV9	TRBJ2-1	TRBD2	TGTGCCAGCAGCGGCACAAGCGGGAGTCGCAATGAGCAGTTCTTC	CASSGTSGSRNEQFF
-	TRBV20-1	TRBJ1-1	-	TGCAGTGCCCGGGGGAACACTGAAGCTTTCTTT	CSARGNTEAFF
-	TRBV30	TRBJ2-1	TRBD2	TGTGCCTGGGGACTGACTAGCGTCGTTGAGCAGTTCTTC	CAWGLTSVVEQFF
-	TRBV6-1	TRBJ1-6	-	TGTGCCAGCCTTGGAAGGGGGAATTCACCCCTCCACTTT	CASLGRGNSPLHF
-	TRBV7-3	TRBJ1-2	-	TGTGCCAGCAGCTCCGGGGGGGCGTCCTATGGCTACACCTTC	CASSSGGASYGYTF
-	TRBV28	TRBJ1-1	-	TGTGCCAGCAGTTTGGTACAGTCCGATGAAGCTTTCTTT	CASSLVQSDEAFF
-	TRBV27	TRBJ2-7	TRBD2	TGTGCCAGCAGTCTAGCGGGGACCTACGAGCAGTACTTC	CASSLAGTYEQYF
-	TRBV30	TRBJ1-6	TRBD1	TGTGCCTGGAGTAAAGGGACAGGGGGTAAATCACCCCTCCACTTT	CAWSKGTGGKSPLHF
-	TRBV20-1	TRBJ2-7	-	TGCAGTGCTAGAGGCCTCCGGGAGCAGTACTTC	CSARGLREQYF
-	TRBV5-4	TRBJ2-7	-	TGTGCCAGCAGCTTAAAGGGGAACTCCTACGAGCAGTACTTC	CASSLKGNSYEQYF
-	TRBV6-1	TRBJ1-1	TRBD1	TGTGCCAGCAGTGGGGACAGGATTCTCACTGAAGCTTTCTTT	CASSGDRILTEAFF
once	TRBV2	TRBJ2-3	-	TGTGCCAGCAGCCAAAACACAGATACGCAGTATTTT	CASSQNTDTQYF
-	TRBV7-9	TRBJ2-7	TRBD1	TGTGCCAGCAGCCAGGACAGGGGGCCCGACGAGCAGTACTTC	CASSQDRGPDEQYF